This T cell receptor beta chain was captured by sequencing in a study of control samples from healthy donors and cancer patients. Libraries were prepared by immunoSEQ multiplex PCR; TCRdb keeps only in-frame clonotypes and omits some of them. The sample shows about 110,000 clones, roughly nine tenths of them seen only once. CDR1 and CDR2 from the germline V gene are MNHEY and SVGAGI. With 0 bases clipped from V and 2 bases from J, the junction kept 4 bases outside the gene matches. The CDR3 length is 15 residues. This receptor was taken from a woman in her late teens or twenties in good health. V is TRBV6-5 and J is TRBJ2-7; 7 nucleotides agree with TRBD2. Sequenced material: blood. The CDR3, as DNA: TGTGCCAGCAGTTACTCCCGGGAGGCCACCTACGAGCAGTACTTC. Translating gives CASSYSREATYEQYF.